The T cell receptor beta chain under discussion was sequenced for a study of T cell repertoires in cytomegalovirus infection. Study context: A matching HLA type, together with CMV infection, was signaled by public TCR beta signatures.

Whole-study results and caveats: In two of eight donors, the top clonotype was HLA-C-restricted CMV-specific.

MiXCR, applied by TCRdb to the reads, yields one record per CDR3 protein. The sample yields 500,000 to 600,000 distinct CDR3 sequences, 16% seen once. Germline CDR1 SGDLS, CDR2 YYNGEE. With 5 bases clipped from V and 8 bases from J, the junction kept 1 base outside the gene matches. This CDR3 contains 12 residues. This clonotype was observed a few times. What it binds is unknown. This sequence was found in a human donor in good health (CMV status not recorded). Some clones in this sample may be carry-over from other donors' samples. The J gene is TRBJ1-1, the V gene TRBV9, with 12 bases matching TRBD1. The sequencing input was CD8+ T cells from PBMCs. CDR3 bases: TGTGCCAGCAGGGGACAGGGGGCGGAAGCTTTCTTT. The encoded protein is CASRGQGAEAFF.